This TCR beta chain stems from a study of blood T cell repertoires in COVID-19. For the study at large: Acute and convalescent COVID-19 specimens originated in the United States, Italy and Spain. From T cells, B-cell-depleted T cells, or PBMCs came the material, which was cDNA or gDNA.

Authors' data handling: Estimation of nucleated cell counts relied on the amplification of reference gene primers. Method: immunoSEQ multiplex PCR; TCRdb's copy keeps in-frame clones and lacks some. The D gene and trimming were derived from the DNA, and the V and J assignments and clone size from that table. The sample records some 90,000 clones, 90% to 95% being singletons. This CDR3 is 19 amino acids long. Germline V gene data show CDR1 as SQVTM and CDR2 as ANQGSEA. After removal of 6 bases from V and 1 base from J, the junction contained 20 bases not matched to a gene. This sequence was found in a woman in her 50s in a cohort sampled during active COVID-19. The sample taken for sequencing was peripheral blood. The chain recombines TRBV29-1 with TRBJ2-1; 8 nucleotides line up with TRBD2. The CDR3 nucleotides are TGCAGCGTCCCTCACCCTGGGGGACTAGTGGCGTGGTCCTACAATGAGCAGTTCTTC. This codes for CSVPHPGGLVAWSYNEQFF.